This TCR beta chain was sequenced in a study of shared T cell receptors in the human thymus. This CDR3 is 15 amino acids long. Germline values: CDR1 ENHRY, CDR2 SYGVKD. V lost 6 bases to trimming and J lost 0 bases; unmatched junction nucleotides: 6. Data came from immunoSEQ multiplex PCR; TCRdb stores just in-frame clones and leaves some out. The sample contains 450,000 to 650,000 clones, around 78% of which appear only once. This sample was also put to use in a study of human thymus T cells. That paper notes: Thymic material originated from resections removed in the course of corrective heart surgery. Gene usage (both V and J) appeared biased in thymic and blood repertoires.

The rearrangement uses TRBV10-3 and TRBJ1-1, with 8 bases matching TRBD1. The material sequenced was thymocytes. This TCR derives from a boy in the first two years of life with a congenital heart defect. The CDR3 coding sequence is TGTGCCATCAGCGACAGGGGTCGCATGAACACTGAAGCTTTCTTT. Its translation is CAISDRGRMNTEAFF.